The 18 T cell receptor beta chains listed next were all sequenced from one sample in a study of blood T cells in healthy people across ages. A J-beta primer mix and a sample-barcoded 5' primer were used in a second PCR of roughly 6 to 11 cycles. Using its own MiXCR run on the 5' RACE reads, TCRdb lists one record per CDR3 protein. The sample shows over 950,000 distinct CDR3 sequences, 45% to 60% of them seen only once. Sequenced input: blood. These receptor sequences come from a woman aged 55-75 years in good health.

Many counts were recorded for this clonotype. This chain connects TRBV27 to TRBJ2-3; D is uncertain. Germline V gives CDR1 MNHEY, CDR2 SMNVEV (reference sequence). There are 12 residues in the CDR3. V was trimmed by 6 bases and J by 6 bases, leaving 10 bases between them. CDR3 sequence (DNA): TGTGCCAGCAGCTTTGGTGGTGATACGCAGTATTTT. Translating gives CASSFGGDTQYF.

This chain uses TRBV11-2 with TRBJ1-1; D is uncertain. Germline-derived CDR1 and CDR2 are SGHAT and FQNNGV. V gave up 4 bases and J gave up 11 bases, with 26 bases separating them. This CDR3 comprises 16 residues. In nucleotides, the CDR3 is TGTGCCAGCAGCTCAAACGAGAGAGAGGATAGTTTTTGGGCTTTCTTT. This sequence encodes CASSSNEREDSFWAFF.

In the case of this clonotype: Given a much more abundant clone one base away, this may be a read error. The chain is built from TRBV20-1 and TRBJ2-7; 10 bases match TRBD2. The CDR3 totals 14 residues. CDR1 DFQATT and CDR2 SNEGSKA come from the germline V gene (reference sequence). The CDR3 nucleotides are TGCAGTGCTAGACTAGCGGGAGACTCCTACGGGCAGTACTTC. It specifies CSARLAGDSYGQYF.

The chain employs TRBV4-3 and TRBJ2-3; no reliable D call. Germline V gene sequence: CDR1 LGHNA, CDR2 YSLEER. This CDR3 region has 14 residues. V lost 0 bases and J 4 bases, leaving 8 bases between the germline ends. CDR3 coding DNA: TGCGCCAGCAGCCAAGAGATGTCTGCAGATACGCAGTATTTT. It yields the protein CASSQEMSADTQYF.

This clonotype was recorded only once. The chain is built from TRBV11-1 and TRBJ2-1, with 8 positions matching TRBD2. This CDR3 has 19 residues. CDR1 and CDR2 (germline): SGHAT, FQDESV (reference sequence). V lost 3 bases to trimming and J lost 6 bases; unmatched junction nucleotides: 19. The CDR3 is CASSFGAGGSHRSSNEQFF. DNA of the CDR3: TGTGCCAGCAGCTTCGGGGCGGGGGGCTCCCACCGGAGCAGCAATGAGCAGTTCTTC.

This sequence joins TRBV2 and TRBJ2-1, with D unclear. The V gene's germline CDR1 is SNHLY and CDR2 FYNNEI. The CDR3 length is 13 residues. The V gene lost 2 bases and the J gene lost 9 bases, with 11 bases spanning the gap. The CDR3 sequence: CASSEHGVGEQFF. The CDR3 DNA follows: TGTGCCAGCAGTGAACATGGGGTCGGTGAGCAGTTCTTC.

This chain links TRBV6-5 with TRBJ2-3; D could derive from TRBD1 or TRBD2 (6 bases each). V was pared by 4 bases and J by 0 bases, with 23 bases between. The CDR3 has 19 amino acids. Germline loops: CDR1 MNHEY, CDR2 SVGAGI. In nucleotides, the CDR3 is TGTGCCAGCAGTTCCCGATGGGGGGCCGAAGGGTCTAGCACAGATACGCAGTATTTT. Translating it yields CASSSRWGAEGSSTDTQYF.

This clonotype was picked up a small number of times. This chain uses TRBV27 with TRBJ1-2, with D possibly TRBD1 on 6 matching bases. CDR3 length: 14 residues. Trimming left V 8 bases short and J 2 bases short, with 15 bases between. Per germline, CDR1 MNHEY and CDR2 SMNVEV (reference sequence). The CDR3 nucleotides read TGTGCCAGCGGTCTGGGGGGCGCGAACTATGGCTACACCTTC. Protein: CASGLGGANYGYTF.

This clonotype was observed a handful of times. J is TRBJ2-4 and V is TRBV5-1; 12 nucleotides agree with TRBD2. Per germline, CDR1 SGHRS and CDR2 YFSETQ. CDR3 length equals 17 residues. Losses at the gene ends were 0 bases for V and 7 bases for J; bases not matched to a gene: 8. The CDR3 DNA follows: TGCGCCAGCAGCTTGGTTCTAGCGGGAGGGCCTGTGAACATTCAGTACTTC. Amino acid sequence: CASSLVLAGGPVNIQYF. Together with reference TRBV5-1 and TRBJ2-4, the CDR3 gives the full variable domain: KAGVTQTPRYLIKTRGQQVTLSCSPISGHRSVSWYQQTPGQGLQFLFEYFSETQRNKGNFPGRFSGRQFSNSRSEMNVSTLELGDSALYLCASSLVLAGGPVNIQYFGAGTRLSVL.

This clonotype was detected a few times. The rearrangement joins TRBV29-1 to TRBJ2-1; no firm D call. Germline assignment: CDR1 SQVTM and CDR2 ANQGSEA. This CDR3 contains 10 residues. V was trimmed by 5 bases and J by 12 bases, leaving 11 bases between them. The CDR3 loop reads CSVRSCRQFF. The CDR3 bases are TGCAGCGTTCGGTCTTGCCGGCAGTTCTTC.

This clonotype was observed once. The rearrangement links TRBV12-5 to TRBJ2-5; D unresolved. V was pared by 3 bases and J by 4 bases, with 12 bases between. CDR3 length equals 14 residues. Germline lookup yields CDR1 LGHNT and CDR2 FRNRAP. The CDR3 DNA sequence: TGTGCTAGTGGTTTCAATGGGTTGGGAGAGACCCAGTACTTC. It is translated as CASGFNGLGETQYF.

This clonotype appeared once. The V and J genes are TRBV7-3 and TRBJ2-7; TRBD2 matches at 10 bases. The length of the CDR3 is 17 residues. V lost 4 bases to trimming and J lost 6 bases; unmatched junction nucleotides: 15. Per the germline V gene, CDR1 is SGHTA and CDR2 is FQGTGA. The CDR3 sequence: CASSSSGLAGARGEQYF. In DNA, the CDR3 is TGTGCCAGCAGCTCATCGGGCCTAGCGGGAGCTCGGGGCGAGCAGTACTTC.

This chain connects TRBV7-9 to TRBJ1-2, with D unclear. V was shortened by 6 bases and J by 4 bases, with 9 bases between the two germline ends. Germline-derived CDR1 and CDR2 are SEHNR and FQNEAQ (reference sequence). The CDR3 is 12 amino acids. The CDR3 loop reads CASSSEGYGYTF. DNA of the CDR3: TGTGCCAGCAGTTCGGAGGGCTATGGCTACACCTTC. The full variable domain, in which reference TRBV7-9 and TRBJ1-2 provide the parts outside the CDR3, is DTGVSQNPRHKITKRGQNVTFRCDPISEHNRLYWYRQTLGQGPEFLTYFQNEAQLEKSRLLSDRFSAERPKGSFSTLEIQRTEQGDSAMYLCASSSEGYGYTFGSGTRLTVV.

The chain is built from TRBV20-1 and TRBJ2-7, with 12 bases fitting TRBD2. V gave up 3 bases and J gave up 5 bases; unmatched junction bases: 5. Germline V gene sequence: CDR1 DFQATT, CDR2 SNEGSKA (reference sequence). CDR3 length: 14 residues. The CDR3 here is CSARTSGRSHEQYF. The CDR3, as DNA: TGCAGTGCTAGGACTAGCGGGAGAAGCCACGAGCAGTACTTC.

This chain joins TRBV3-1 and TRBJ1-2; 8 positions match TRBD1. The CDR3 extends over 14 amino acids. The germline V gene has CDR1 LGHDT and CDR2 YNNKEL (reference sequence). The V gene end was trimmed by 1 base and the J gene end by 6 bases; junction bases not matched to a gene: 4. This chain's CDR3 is CASSQGQGADGYTF. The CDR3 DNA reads TGTGCCAGCAGCCAAGGTCAGGGGGCAGATGGCTACACCTTC.

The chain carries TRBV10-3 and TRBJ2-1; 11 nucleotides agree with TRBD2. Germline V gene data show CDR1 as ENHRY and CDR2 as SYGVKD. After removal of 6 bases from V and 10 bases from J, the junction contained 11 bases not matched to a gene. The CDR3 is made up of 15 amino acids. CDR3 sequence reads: CAIRNGLAGLYEQFF. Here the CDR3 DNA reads TGTGCCATCAGGAATGGACTAGCGGGTTTATACGAGCAGTTCTTC.

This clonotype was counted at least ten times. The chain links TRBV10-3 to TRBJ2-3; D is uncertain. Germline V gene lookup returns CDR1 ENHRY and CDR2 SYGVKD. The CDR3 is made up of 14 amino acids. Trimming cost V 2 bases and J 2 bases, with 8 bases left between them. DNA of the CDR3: TGTGCCATCAGTGAGACCACCGTCACAGATACGCAGTATTTT. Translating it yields CAISETTVTDTQYF.

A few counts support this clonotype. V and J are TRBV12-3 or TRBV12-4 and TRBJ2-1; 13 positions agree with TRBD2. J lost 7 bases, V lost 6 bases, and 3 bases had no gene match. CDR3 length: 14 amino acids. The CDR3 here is CASRTSGRRNEQFF. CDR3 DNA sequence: TGTGCCAGCAGGACTAGCGGGAGGAGAAATGAGCAGTTCTTC.